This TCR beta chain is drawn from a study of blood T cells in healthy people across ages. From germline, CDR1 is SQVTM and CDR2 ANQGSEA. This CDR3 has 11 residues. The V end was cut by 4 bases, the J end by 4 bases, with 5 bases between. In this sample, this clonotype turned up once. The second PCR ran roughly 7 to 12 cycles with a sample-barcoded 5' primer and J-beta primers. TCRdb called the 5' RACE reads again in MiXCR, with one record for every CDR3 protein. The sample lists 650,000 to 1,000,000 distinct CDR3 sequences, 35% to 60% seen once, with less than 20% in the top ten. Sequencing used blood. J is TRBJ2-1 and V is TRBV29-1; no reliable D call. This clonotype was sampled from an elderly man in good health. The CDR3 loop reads CSVAQYNEQFF. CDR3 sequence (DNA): TGCAGCGTTGCCCAGTACAATGAGCAGTTCTTC.